This TCR beta chain originates from a study of blood T cells in healthy people across ages. Study-wide points: Long-lived and aged donors differed, with more naive CD4+ cells and higher diversity in the long-lived.

V was cut by 4 bases and J by 5 bases, with 15 bases left in between. Germline lookup yields CDR1 SQVTM and CDR2 ANQGSEA. CDR3 length: 13 amino acids. This clonotype occurred a few times. The antigen remains unidentified. Each individual donor underwent a draw of approximately 9.8 milliliters of peripheral blood. Through a sample-barcoded 5' primer and a J-beta primer mix, a second PCR was run for roughly 7 to 12 cycles. TCRdb independently ran MiXCR on the 5' RACE reads; one entry per CDR3 protein. This sample has around 1,000,000 distinct CDR3 sequences, with around 27% found just once. The same data also contributed to another study, on T cells of mothers and their children.

The clonotype originates from a girl under 10 years old in good health. The specimen was blood. This chain connects TRBV29-1 to TRBJ2-7; TRBD2 is a possible D gene (5 bases). The CDR3 protein is CSVVGSASHEQYF. The CDR3 coding sequence is TGCAGCGTTGTAGGGTCGGCTAGCCACGAGCAGTACTTC.